This T cell receptor (beta chain) was found in a study of TIL therapy for anti-PD-1-resistant metastatic lung cancer. Findings and limits, study-wide: The cohort had more treatment-naive, never-smoker and oncogene-addicted patients than typical.

Trimming stripped 9 bases from V and 0 bases from J, with 13 bases between. The CDR3 loop spans 14 amino acids. Germline values: CDR1 LNHDA, CDR2 SQIVND (reference sequence). This sample's time point: pre-treatment sample, taken before nivolumab and TIL therapy. About this clone: The target antigen is unknown.

The immunoSEQ assay was v3. Generated by immunoSEQ multiplex PCR, the TCRdb table keeps only in-frame clones and is missing some. The data show tens of thousands of clones, 78% seen once. Sample: blood, taken at baseline. This TCR was recovered from a person aged 25 to 85 with non-small cell lung cancer. The V gene is TRBV19, the J gene TRBJ2-3; D is perhaps TRBD1 (6 bases). CDR3 region: CASTQGRSTDTQYF. As DNA, the CDR3 is TGTGCCAGCACCCAGGGGCGAAGCACAGATACGCAGTATTTT.